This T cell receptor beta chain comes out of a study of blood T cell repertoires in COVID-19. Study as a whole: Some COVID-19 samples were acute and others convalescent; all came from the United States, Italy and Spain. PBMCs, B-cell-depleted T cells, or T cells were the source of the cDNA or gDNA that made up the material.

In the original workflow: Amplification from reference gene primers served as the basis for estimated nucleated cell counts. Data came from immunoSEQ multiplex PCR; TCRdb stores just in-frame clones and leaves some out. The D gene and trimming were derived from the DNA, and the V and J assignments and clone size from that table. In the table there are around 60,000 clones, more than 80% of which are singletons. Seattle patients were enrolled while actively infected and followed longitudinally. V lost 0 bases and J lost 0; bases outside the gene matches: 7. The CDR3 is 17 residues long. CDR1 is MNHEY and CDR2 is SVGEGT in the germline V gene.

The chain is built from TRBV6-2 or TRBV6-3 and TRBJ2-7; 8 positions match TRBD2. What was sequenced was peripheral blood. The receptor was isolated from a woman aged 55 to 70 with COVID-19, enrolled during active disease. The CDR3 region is CASSYSQREYLSYEQYF. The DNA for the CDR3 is TGTGCCAGCAGTTACTCCCAGCGGGAGTACCTCTCCTACGAGCAGTACTTC.